This T cell receptor beta chain appears in the sequencing data of a study of beta chain features in type 1 diabetes. For the study at large: There was similarity between patients and healthy donors in age, gender and cell yields.

The authors reverse transcribed all of the isolated RNA, so sequencing captured expressed TCRB transcripts. Profiling relied on immunoSEQ multiplex PCR, and the TCRdb table lists in-frame clones only, not all of them. The sample carries about 340,000 clones, 7% to 9% recorded once. The TCR was taken from a woman aged 18-29 years in good health. Sequenced sample: central memory CD4+ T cells from blood.

In DNA, the CDR3 is TGTGCCAGCTCAGTAACATTTCGGGGCGGAACTGAAGCTTTCTTT. Its protein product is CASSVTFRGGTEAFF. This chain uses TRBV18 with TRBJ1-1; a weak D match, TRBD1 (5 bases). Trimming stripped 5 bases from V and 5 bases from J, with 18 bases between. CDR1 is KGHSH and CDR2 is LQKENI in the germline V gene. The CDR3 has 15 residues.